Listed below are T cell receptor beta chains from one sample, sequenced in a study of T-cell reconstitution after alpha-beta-depleted transplantation in children. TCRdb passed the PCR reads through MiXCR, listing each CDR3 protein once. The sample lists approximately 240,000 distinct CDR3 sequences; under 9.5% were seen once. Sequences were derived from PBMCs from the stem cell graft donor, sampled from the stem cell graft. The receptor set was obtained from a human donor who donated a stem cell graft to a child with acute lymphoblastic leukemia. CDR3s include the opening cysteine and the closing phenylalanine or tryptophan. A D gene is named only where the DNA matches it firmly. Only some rows state a clone size, as once, few, many or a class for expanded clones.

many	NA	TRBJ2-1	TRBV5-6	CASSLGDPYNEQFF	TGTGCCAGCAGCTTGGGGGACCCCTACAATGAGCAGTTCTTC
many	TRBD2	TRBJ2-3	TRBV14	CASSRQAGGPLDTQYF	TGTGCCAGCAGCCGGCAAGCGGGGGGGCCATTAGATACGCAGTATTTT
NA	NA	TRBJ1-6	TRBV20-1	CSALPGFDSQISPLHF	TGCAGTGCTTTGCCGGGATTCGACAGTCAGATTTCACCCCTCCACTTT
NA	TRBD2	TRBJ2-1	TRBV4-2	CASSQGNSGAYNEQFF	TGTGCCAGCAGCCAAGGAAATAGCGGGGCCTACAATGAGCAGTTCTTC
few	TRBD1	TRBJ2-3	TRBV3-1	CASSQDQGAADTQYF	TGTGCCAGCAGCCAAGATCAGGGGGCCGCAGATACGCAGTATTTT
NA	TRBD2	TRBJ2-7	TRBV19	CASSMLAGAGEQYF	TGTGCCAGTAGTATGTTAGCGGGGGCCGGCGAGCAGTACTTC
NA	TRBD2	TRBJ2-7	TRBV5-1	CASSYPSGVVDEQYF	TGCGCCAGCAGCTACCCTAGCGGGGTGGTGGACGAGCAGTACTTC
many	TRBD2	TRBJ2-1	TRBV6-2/TRBV6-3	CASSYSMRGGRNEQFF	TGTGCCAGCAGTTACTCGATGCGGGGGGGCCGCAATGAGCAGTTCTTC
few	TRBD1	TRBJ1-2	TRBV20-1	CSARDGQGRGYTF	TGCAGTGCTAGAGACGGACAGGGGCGAGGCTACACCTTC
NA	TRBD2	TRBJ2-1	TRBV12-5	CASSTGTSYNEQFF	TGTGCTAGTAGTACCGGGACTAGTTACAATGAGCAGTTCTTC
few	NA	TRBJ1-2	TRBV20-1	CSARKPGTRGFGYTF	TGCAGTGCTAGAAAGCCCGGGACCCGAGGCTTTGGCTACACCTTC
few	TRBD2	TRBJ2-1	TRBV4-3	CASSQRGTYNEQFF	TGCGCCAGCAGTCAGCGGGGGACCTACAATGAGCAGTTCTTC
many	NA	TRBJ2-1	TRBV29-1	CSLSTGSNEQFF	TGCAGCCTTTCTACAGGGAGCAATGAGCAGTTCTTC
NA	NA	TRBJ1-2	TRBV19	CASSTTGTAYGYTF	TGTGCCAGTAGCACGACGGGGACGGCGTATGGCTACACCTTC
few	NA	TRBJ2-1	TRBV12-3/TRBV12-4	CASSLAGGRINEQFF	TGTGCCAGCAGTTTAGCGGGGGGACGGATAAATGAGCAGTTCTTC
few	NA	TRBJ2-7	TRBV21-1	CASSKGESYEQYF	TGTGCCAGCAGCAAGGGAGAATCCTACGAGCAGTACTTC